The rows below give T cell receptor beta chains drawn from one sample of a study of T cell responses to AZD1222 COVID-19 vaccine. TCRdb's copy holds only in-frame clones and misses some; the assay was immunoSEQ multiplex PCR. This table has nearly 110,000 clones, approximately 86% appearing once. Here the sequenced sample was peripheral blood, taken on day 0 of AZD1222 vaccination. Source of these receptors: an adult in good health. The CDR3 runs from the conserved cysteine through the conserved F or W. The D gene is left open where the match is weak. Where a row states a size, it is once, few, many or the class of an expanded clone; other rows omit it.

v_call	clone_size	d_call	j_call	cdr3_aa	cdr3_nt
TRBV29-1	.	.	TRBJ2-7	CSVTPRDKRKEQYF	TGCAGCGTTACCCCAAGGGACAAGCGTAAGGAGCAGTACTTC
TRBV19	.	TRBD1	TRBJ1-1	CASSPGQGWTTEAFF	TGTGCCAGTAGTCCCGGACAGGGGTGGACCACTGAAGCTTTCTTT
TRBV7-2	.	.	TRBJ2-1	CASSAIPGVFNEQFF	TGTGCCAGCAGCGCGATCCCCGGAGTCTTTAATGAGCAGTTCTTC
TRBV5-1	.	.	TRBJ1-1	CASSLGRTTSEAFF	TGCGCCAGCAGCCTGGGACGGACAACAAGTGAAGCTTTCTTT
TRBV27	.	.	TRBJ1-5	CASSLWGLGNQPQHF	TGTGCCAGCAGTTTATGGGGGTTAGGCAATCAGCCCCAGCATTTT
TRBV11-2	.	.	TRBJ1-6	CASSFTGRTPGATSPLHF	TGTGCCAGCAGCTTCACGGGCAGAACCCCGGGGGCAACTTCACCCCTCCACTTT
TRBV29-1	.	.	TRBJ1-2	CSVEGAGSGYGYTF	TGCAGCGTTGAGGGGGCAGGGTCAGGCTATGGCTACACCTTC
TRBV4-1	.	TRBD1	TRBJ2-7	CASSQEYPGTGTYEQYF	TGCGCCAGCAGCCAAGAATATCCGGGGACAGGAACCTACGAGCAGTACTTC
TRBV4-2	.	TRBD1	TRBJ1-5	CASSQVDRDWGNQPQHF	TGTGCCAGCAGCCAAGTCGACAGGGATTGGGGCAATCAGCCCCAGCATTTT
TRBV6-5	.	.	TRBJ1-5	CASSSVGQPQHF	TGTGCCAGCAGCTCCGTGGGGCAGCCCCAGCATTTT
TRBV15	once	TRBD1	TRBJ1-2	CATSRTRDRGSGYTF	TGTGCCACCAGCAGGACCCGGGACAGGGGTTCTGGCTACACCTTC
TRBV7-2	.	.	TRBJ2-5	CASSLEGRGTQYF	TGTGCCAGCAGCTTAGAAGGTCGAGGGACCCAGTACTTC
TRBV28	.	.	TRBJ1-5	CASSRVQGGNQPQHF	TGTGCCAGCTCCCGGGTTCAAGGGGGCAATCAGCCCCAGCATTTT
TRBV30	.	.	TRBJ1-2	CAWGSAGAYGYTF	TGTGCCTGGGGGTCAGCCGGGGCCTATGGCTACACCTTC
TRBV6-5	.	.	TRBJ1-1	CASSLLQGNTEAFF	TGTGCCAGCAGCCTGTTACAGGGGAACACTGAAGCTTTCTTT
TRBV11-2	.	TRBD1	TRBJ1-4	CASSLELPGTGDGKLFF	TGTGCCAGCAGCTTAGAGCTACCCGGGACAGGGGATGGGAAACTGTTTTTT
TRBV4-1	.	.	TRBJ1-3	CASSQVSQGSSGNTIYF	TGCGCCAGCAGCCAAGTATCCCAGGGGAGCTCTGGAAACACCATATATTTT
TRBV29-1	.	TRBD2	TRBJ2-1	CSISGMVNNEQFF	TGCAGCATAAGCGGGATGGTTAACAATGAGCAGTTCTTC
TRBV6-5	.	.	TRBJ2-5	CAGGSDDWSQYF	TGTGCCGGCGGGTCCGACGATTGGTCCCAGTACTTC
TRBV27	.	TRBD1	TRBJ1-1	CASSLGQGKTFF	TGTGCCAGCAGTTTAGGACAGGGGAAAACTTTCTTT
TRBV18	.	.	TRBJ1-1	CASSPDLGQPMNTEAFF	TGTGCCAGCTCACCCGATCTCGGACAGCCGATGAACACTGAAGCTTTCTTT
TRBV18	.	.	TRBJ1-2	CASSPLRGPTWEYGYTF	TGTGCCAGCTCACCACTGAGGGGCCCTACATGGGAATATGGCTACACCTTC
TRBV6-2/TRBV6-3	.	TRBD1	TRBJ1-4	CASSPRDRANEKLFF	TGTGCCAGCAGTCCCCGGGACAGGGCGAATGAAAAACTGTTTTTT
TRBV12-3/TRBV12-4	.	.	TRBJ1-2	CASSSLNPGDYTF	TGTGCCAGCAGTTCCCTGAACCCCGGTGACTACACCTTC
TRBV4-1	.	.	TRBJ1-6	CASSQGRSPLHF	TGCGCCAGCAGCCAAGGCAGGTCACCCCTCCACTTT
TRBV3-1/TRBV3-2	.	TRBD2	TRBJ2-4	CASSQERRGGVKNIQYF	TGTGCCAGCAGCCAAGAGAGGCGGGGGGGTGTCAAAAACATTCAGTACTTC
TRBV15	few	TRBD2	TRBJ2-1	CATSRDLGGRLGEQFF	TGTGCCACCAGCAGAGATCTGGGCGGGAGATTGGGTGAGCAGTTCTTC
TRBV4-1	.	.	TRBJ1-5	CASSQRQVGGNQPQHF	TGCGCCAGCAGCCAGAGGCAGGTGGGAGGCAATCAGCCCCAGCATTTT
TRBV28	.	TRBD2	TRBJ2-5	CASRGGAGGGFEETQYF	TGTGCCAGCCGCGGGGGGGCAGGGGGAGGTTTCGAGGAGACCCAGTACTTC
TRBV18	.	TRBD1	TRBJ2-7	CASTPDRQYEQYF	TGTGCCAGCACCCCGGACAGGCAGTACGAGCAGTACTTC
TRBV19	.	TRBD2	TRBJ2-1	CASSILGGRNEQFF	TGTGCCAGTAGTATCTTAGGCGGGAGGAATGAGCAGTTCTTC